The 26 T cell receptor beta chains in this list originate from one sample, sequenced in a study of cytomegalovirus exposure and HLA in healthy donors. PCR primers comprised 60 Vbeta and 13 Jbeta primers. Assay used: immunoSEQ multiplex PCR; TCRdb lists only in-frame clones, some missing. The sample lists under 110,000 clones, around four fifths occurring once. Sequencing was carried out using PBMCs. The receptors derive from a man aged 35 to 55 in good health and CMV-seronegative.

Concerning this clone itself: The sample holds other DNA sequences that translate to the same CDR3. V gene TRBV5-1 combines with J gene TRBJ2-7, with 8 nucleotides matching TRBD1. Germline-derived CDR1 and CDR2 are SGHRS and YFSETQ. The CDR3 runs 14 residues. V was pared by 0 bases and J by 3 bases, with 2 bases of the junction left unmatched. CDR3 region: CASSLEQGDYEQYV. CDR3 coding DNA: TGCGCCAGCAGCTTGGAACAGGGGGACTACGAGCAGTACGTC.

The V call is TRBV19, the J call TRBJ1-6, with unresolved D. V was clipped by 4 bases and J by 0 bases, with 7 bases between them. The CDR3 is 15 amino acids. The germline gives CDR1 LNHDA, CDR2 SQIVND (reference sequence). CDR3 protein: CASSRSSSYNSPLHF. In DNA, the CDR3 is TGTGCCAGTAGTAGGAGTAGCTCCTATAATTCACCCCTCCACTTT.

This sequence joins TRBV7-8 and TRBJ2-2; TRBD2 aligns across 8 bases. The J segment lost 6 bases and the V segment lost 0 bases, leaving 3 bases of the junction unmatched. This CDR3 comprises 15 residues. CDR1 is SGHVS and CDR2 is FQNEAQ in the germline V gene. For the CDR3, the DNA is TGTGCCAGCAGCTTAGCAAGGCGGGGGGCCGGGGAGCTGTTTTTT. Its translation is CASSLARRGAGELFF.

The V gene is TRBV4-3, the J gene TRBJ1-4; weak D call: TRBD1 (5 bases). Germline CDR1 and CDR2: LGHNA and YSLEER. Trimming removed 1 base from V and 4 bases from J, with 10 bases in between. The CDR3 length is 15 residues. The CDR3 reads CASSQAIGGNEKLFF. The CDR3 region has the DNA TGCGCCAGCAGCCAAGCTATCGGGGGTAATGAAAAACTGTTTTTT.

The genes are TRBV10-3 and TRBJ1-6, with TRBD1 identical over 8 bases. Trimming took 6 bases from V and 5 from J; bases not matched to a gene: 6. CDR3 length: 15 residues. The germline CDR1 and CDR2 sequences are ENHRY and SYGVKD. CDR3: CAIRPGQGDNSPLHF. CDR3 coding DNA: TGTGCCATCAGGCCAGGACAGGGAGATAATTCACCCCTCCACTTT.

The V gene is TRBV6-1, the J gene TRBJ1-5, with D possibly being TRBD1 (6 bases). Germline CDR1 reads MNHNS; CDR2 reads SASEGT. The CDR3 is made up of 15 amino acids. Trimming pared 4 bases from V and 0 bases from J, leaving 10 bases between. The CDR3 sequence is CASSVHRDSNQPQHF. In nucleotides, the CDR3 is TGTGCCAGCAGTGTCCACAGGGATAGCAATCAGCCCCAGCATTTT.

This rearrangement joins TRBV7-6 to TRBJ2-5; TRBD1 matches at 8 bases. Germline CDR1 is SGHVS and CDR2 is FNYEAQ. CDR3 size: 15 residues. With V trimmed by 7 bases and J by 5 bases, 12 bases remained unmatched. As DNA, the CDR3 is TGTGCCAGCAAGGGGGCAGGGGGCCGCCAGGAGACCCAGTACTTC. It encodes CASKGAGGRQETQYF.

This clone was counted only a few times. Other DNA sequences from this sample encode an identical CDR3 as well. This rearrangement joins TRBV19 to TRBJ2-5; D is possibly TRBD2 (6 bases). This CDR3 comprises 12 residues. CDR1 LNHDA and CDR2 SQIVND come from the germline V gene (reference sequence). The V and J ends lost 6 bases and 5 bases respectively, with 10 bases between them. CDR3 coding DNA: TGTGCCAGTAGACAGGCGGGGGAGACCCAGTACTTC. As protein: CASRQAGETQYF.

The chain couples TRBV7-2 to TRBJ2-3, with 12 bases identical to TRBD2. CDR3 size: 16 residues. The V gene end was trimmed by 2 bases and the J gene end by 9 bases; junction bases not matched to a gene: 9. Germline V gives CDR1 SGHTA, CDR2 FQGNSA. Here the CDR3 DNA reads TGTGCCAGCAGCTTATCTTTCGGACTAGCGGGAAGCACGCAGTATTTT. It specifies CASSLSFGLAGSTQYF.

V and J are TRBV6-5 and TRBJ1-6; 7 nucleotides align to TRBD1. The V gene end was trimmed by 6 bases and the J gene end by 10 bases; junction bases not matched to a gene: 9. CDR1 is MNHEY, CDR2 SVGAGI, per germline. The CDR3 sequence is 14 residues long. CDR3 sequence: CASRNRQGRSPLHF. The CDR3 nucleotides read TGTGCCAGCAGAAACCGACAGGGTAGATCACCCCTCCACTTT.

J is TRBJ2-1 and V is TRBV5-1; 16 positions match TRBD2. Germline-derived CDR1 and CDR2 are SGHRS and YFSETQ. The CDR3 covers 16 residues. Trimming took 3 bases from V and 9 from J; bases not matched to a gene: 6. CDR3 loop: CASSSGLAGGLAEQFF. The CDR3 DNA is TGCGCCAGCAGCTCGGGACTAGCGGGGGGGCTGGCTGAGCAGTTCTTC. Filled out from reference TRBV5-1 and TRBJ2-1, the complete variable domain reads KAGVTQTPRYLIKTRGQQVTLSCSPISGHRSVSWYQQTPGQGLQFLFEYFSETQRNKGNFPGRFSGRQFSNSRSEMNVSTLELGDSALYLCASSSGLAGGLAEQFFGPGTRLTVL.

This sequence joins TRBV4-1 and TRBJ2-7; 8 bases align to TRBD2. CDR3 length: 17 residues. Germline lookup yields CDR1 MGHRA and CDR2 YSYEKL. V lost 1 base to trimming and J lost 0 bases; unmatched junction nucleotides: 8. CDR3 bases: TGCGCCAGCAGCCAAGGTATCGTAGCGGGGAGCTCCTACGAGCAGTACTTC. Residues: CASSQGIVAGSSYEQYF.

CDR3 loop: CATSGGAGPSTDTQYF. The CDR3 DNA reads TGTGCCACCAGCGGAGGAGCGGGTCCCAGCACAGATACGCAGTATTTT. The V call is TRBV15, the J call TRBJ2-3; the D gene is possibly TRBD2 (6 bases). Trimming pared 5 bases from V and 0 bases from J, leaving 15 bases between. CDR3 length: 16 amino acids. Germline-derived CDR1 and CDR2 are LNHNV and YYDKDF (reference sequence).

This clone turned up a few times. The chain uses TRBV27 and TRBJ1-2; D gene ambiguous. Trimming removed 3 bases at V and 2 bases at J, with 10 bases between. CDR3 size: 14 residues. The germline V gene encodes CDR1 MNHEY and CDR2 SMNVEV (reference sequence). The CDR3 reads CASSFIGGNYGYTF. In nucleotides, the CDR3 is TGTGCCAGCAGTTTCATTGGCGGGAACTATGGCTACACCTTC.

This clone was picked up one time. The genes are TRBV7-2 and TRBJ2-7, with 13 bases lining up with TRBD2. V lost 5 bases and J lost 3; bases outside the gene matches: 4. This CDR3 is built from 15 residues. The germline CDR1 and CDR2 sequences are SGHTA and FQGNSA. CDR3 loop: CASSITSGGVYEQYF. CDR3 sequence (DNA): TGTGCCAGCAGCATAACTAGCGGGGGGGTCTACGAGCAGTACTTC.

This rearrangement joins TRBV30 to TRBJ2-3; 10 bases line up with TRBD1. The V gene's germline CDR1 is GTSNPN and CDR2 SVGIG (reference sequence). J lost 1 base, V lost 2 bases, and 3 bases had no gene match. There are 15 residues in the CDR3. The CDR3 here is CAWSFGTGGTDTQYF. In nucleotides, the CDR3 is TGTGCCTGGAGTTTTGGGACAGGGGGCACAGATACGCAGTATTTT.

V usage is TRBV30 and J usage is TRBJ1-6; D ambiguous. Germline loops: CDR1 GTSNPN, CDR2 SVGIG (reference sequence). The CDR3 loop spans 13 amino acids. V shed 4 bases and J shed 8 bases, with 12 bases lying between them. CDR3 in amino acids: CAWTTGLDSPLHF. CDR3 in DNA: TGTGCCTGGACGACTGGGTTAGATTCACCCCTCCACTTT.

The chain has TRBV7-2 and TRBJ1-1; D might be TRBD1 (5 bases). The germline CDR1 and CDR2 sequences are SGHTA and FQGNSA. The CDR3 length is 14 residues. V dropped 8 bases and J dropped 0 bases, with 13 bases sitting between them. The chain's CDR3 is CASRYGGMNTEAFF. CDR3 DNA: TGTGCCAGCCGATACGGGGGGATGAACACTGAAGCTTTCTTT. The full variable domain, completed using reference TRBV7-2 and TRBJ1-1, is GAGVSQSPSNKVTEKGKDVELRCDPISGHTALYWYRQSLGQGLEFLIYFQGNSAPDKSGLPSDRFSAERTGGSVSTLTIQRTQQEDSAVYLCASRYGGMNTEAFFGQGTRLTVV.

This clone appeared a single time. This sequence joins TRBV6-5 and TRBJ2-7, with TRBD1 matching over 7 bases. The trim removed 2 bases at V and 4 bases at J, leaving 2 bases unmatched. The V gene's germline CDR1 is MNHEY and CDR2 SVGAGI. CDR3 length: 13 residues. In DNA, the CDR3 is TGTGCCAGCAGTTACCGGGACAGATACGAGCAGTACGTC. It encodes CASSYRDRYEQYV.

This clone has a handful of counts. V usage is TRBV6-5 and J usage is TRBJ1-2; weak D call: TRBD1 (5 bases). The CDR3 extends over 13 amino acids. Germline CDR1 reads MNHEY; CDR2 reads SVGAGI. The V gene lost 2 bases and the J gene lost 5 bases, with 9 bases spanning the gap. The CDR3 loop is CASSYGAQYGYTF. In DNA form, the CDR3 reads TGTGCCAGCAGTTACGGGGCTCAGTATGGCTACACCTTC.

The chain uses TRBV5-5 and TRBJ1-1; D perhaps matches TRBD1 (5 bases). The V end lost 1 base, the J end lost 1 base, and 11 bases lay between the germline ends. Germline V CDR1 and CDR2: SGHKS, YYEKEE (reference sequence). The CDR3 sequence is 15 residues long. CDR3 amino acids: CASSLHRQTNTEAFF. For the CDR3, the DNA is TGTGCCAGCAGCTTGCACCGACAGACGAACACTGAAGCTTTCTTT.

This chain links TRBV5-4 with TRBJ1-2, with 8 bases fitting TRBD1. V dropped 4 bases and J dropped 5; count of bases not matched to a gene: 7. The CDR3 loop spans 14 amino acids. Germline V gene sequence: CDR1 SGHNT, CDR2 YYREEE (reference sequence). For the CDR3, the DNA is TGTGCCAGCAGCAATACAGGGACAGGATATGGCTACACCTTC. Amino acids: CASSNTGTGYGYTF.

This clone was seen a handful of times. The chain combines TRBV27 with TRBJ2-1, with TRBD2 matching 9 bases. This CDR3 is 15 amino acids long. Germline V gene lookup returns CDR1 MNHEY and CDR2 SMNVEV (reference sequence). V trimming: 2 bases; J trimming: 4 bases; junction bases outside the gene matches: 3. CDR3 DNA sequence: TGTGCCAGCAGTTTAGAGCTAGCGGGGTACAATGAGCAGTTCTTC. Translated: CASSLELAGYNEQFF.

The gene calls are TRBV6-1 and TRBJ1-1; TRBD1 is a possible D gene (6 bases). V was trimmed by 3 bases and J by 6 bases, leaving 14 bases between them. There are 14 residues in the CDR3. Germline CDR1 MNHNS, CDR2 SASEGT. CDR3 DNA: TGTGCCAGCAGTGAGGACAGTTATGCCCCTGAAGCTTTCTTT. Its translation is CASSEDSYAPEAFF.

This chain joins TRBV6-5 and TRBJ1-1, with 7 positions matching TRBD1. The ends lost 2 bases at V and 0 bases at J; junction bases unmatched: 3. This CDR3 is built from 15 residues. Germline loops: CDR1 MNHEY, CDR2 SVGAGI. Written as DNA, the CDR3 is TGTGCCAGCAGTTACGGGGACAGTATGAACACTGAAGCTTTCTTT. Translated, it gives CASSYGDSMNTEAFF.

The chain joins TRBV6-1 to TRBJ1-2, with TRBD1 identical over 9 bases. Germline V gene lookup returns CDR1 MNHNS and CDR2 SASEGT. CDR3 length: 17 residues. J gave up 7 bases and V 0 bases, and 12 bases lay outside the gene matches. The CDR3 region has the DNA TGTGCCAGCAGTGAAGCTACCGGGACAGGGAGGGCGGGTGGCTACACCTTC. This codes for CASSEATGTGRAGGYTF.